These 4 T cell receptor beta chains share one sample of origin, sequenced in a study of T-cell memory formation after mild COVID-19. MiXCR, applied by TCRdb to the 5' RACE reads, yields one record per CDR3 protein. The sample lists 80,000 to 95,000 distinct CDR3 sequences, roughly 25% occurring once. The material sequenced was PBMCs or a T cell subset sorted from them (not recorded which). These receptors all stem from a man between 18 and 29 years old who had mild COVID-19 (a few samples of this study predate the infection). Cell type and time point are not known.

This clonotype was found a few times. Here the CDR3 DNA reads TGTGCCAGCAGCCATAGCGGGGGGTCACATGAGCAGTTCTTC. The encoded protein is CASSHSGGSHEQFF. V usage is TRBV7-9 and J usage is TRBJ2-1; the match to TRBD2 covers 10 bases. Unmatched junction bases numbered 6, after V lost 5 bases and J lost 8 bases. The CDR3 spans 14 residues. Germline V gene sequence: CDR1 SEHNR, CDR2 FQNEAQ (reference sequence). Complete variable domain (other parts from reference TRBV7-9 and TRBJ2-1): DTGVSQNPRHKITKRGQNVTFRCDPISEHNRLYWYRQTLGQGPEFLTYFQNEAQLEKSRLLSDRFSAERPKGSFSTLEIQRTEQGDSAMYLCASSHSGGSHEQFFGPGTRLTVL.

In this sample, this clonotype turned up once. The CDR3 nucleotides read TGCGCCAGCAGCCCCGCAGGGACCGGGGCCAACGTCCTGACTTTC. This gives the protein CASSPAGTGANVLTF. The V call is TRBV4-1, the J call TRBJ2-6, with D perhaps assigned TRBD1 or TRBD2 (5 bases each). This CDR3 has 15 residues. Trimming left V 4 bases short and J 4 bases short, with 11 bases between. Germline CDR1 MGHRA, CDR2 YSYEKL.

This clonotype was counted between two and nine times. The chain has TRBV7-9 and TRBJ2-2; 9 nucleotides line up with TRBD2. The germline V gene has CDR1 SEHNR and CDR2 FQNEAQ (reference sequence). CDR3 size: 17 residues. The V and J ends lost 4 bases and 5 bases, in that order; junction bases with no gene match: 11. As DNA, the CDR3 is TGTGCCAGCAGCTACGGTTACGGACTAGCGCAAACCGGGGAGCTGTTTTTT. Protein product: CASSYGYGLAQTGELFF.

V gene TRBV3-1 combines with J gene TRBJ2-1, with a weak D call TRBD2 (5 bases). The CDR3 length is 16 residues. Germline lookup yields CDR1 LGHDT and CDR2 YNNKEL (reference sequence). Trimming cost V 1 base and J 0 bases, with 10 bases left between them. The CDR3 nucleotides read TGTGCCAGCAGCCAAGTTGGGGAGAGCTCCTACAATGAGCAGTTCTTC. Amino acid sequence: CASSQVGESSYNEQFF.